This is a list of T cell receptor beta chains from one sample in a study of cytomegalovirus exposure and HLA in healthy donors. Profiling relied on immunoSEQ multiplex PCR, and the TCRdb table lists in-frame clones only, not all of them. Across tens of thousands of clones, the top ten clones capture 0.5% to 0.65% of the sample. Sample: PBMCs. The receptors were sampled from a man aged 45 to 65 in good health and CMV-seronegative. The CDR3 runs from the conserved cysteine through the conserved F or W. The order of the fields is J gene, D gene, V gene, CDR3 protein, CDR3 DNA. A D gene is named only where the DNA matches it firmly.

TRBJ1-1 | . | TRBV28 | CASGPSSGANTEAFF | TGTGCCAGCGGTCCAAGCTCGGGAGCTAACACTGAAGCTTTCTTT
TRBJ2-5 | . | TRBV11-1 | CASGGHETQYF | TGTGCCAGCGGGGGCCATGAGACCCAGTACTTC
TRBJ1-4 | . | TRBV7-9 | CASSLERLREKLFF | TGTGCCAGCAGCTTGGAGAGATTAAGAGAAAAACTGTTTTTT
TRBJ2-2 | . | TRBV4-1 | CASSQSPRGTGELFF | TGCGCCAGCAGCCAATCGCCCCGGGGTACCGGGGAGCTGTTTTTT
TRBJ2-3 | . | TRBV5-1 | CASSPQQNTGTQYF | TGCGCCAGCAGCCCCCAACAGAATACAGGGACGCAGTATTTT
TRBJ2-1 | TRBD1 | TRBV19 | CASSRDSSYNEQFF | TGTGCCAGTAGTCGGGACAGCTCCTACAATGAGCAGTTCTTC
TRBJ1-6 | TRBD1 | TRBV6-6 | CASSYRGPTAPLHF | TGTGCCAGCAGTTACAGGGGGCCTACGGCACCCCTCCACTTT
TRBJ2-1 | TRBD2 | TRBV7-2 | CASSLRRGGNEQFF | TGTGCCAGCAGCTTGAGGCGGGGGGGCAATGAGCAGTTCTTC
TRBJ2-1 | TRBD2 | TRBV10-2 | CASSELGLAKYHEQFF | TGCGCCAGCAGTGAGTTGGGACTAGCGAAGTATCATGAGCAGTTCTTC
TRBJ1-6 | . | TRBV9 | CASSGGESPLHF | TGTGCCAGCAGCGGGGGGGAATCACCCCTCCACTTT
TRBJ1-5 | . | TRBV28 | CASSRGYSNQPQHF | TGTGCCAGCAGTAGGGGTTATAGCAATCAGCCCCAGCATTTT
TRBJ2-3 | TRBD2 | TRBV5-4 | CASSFRLAAVTDTQYF | TGTGCCAGCAGCTTCCGACTAGCGGCAGTTACAGATACGCAGTATTTT
TRBJ2-3 | TRBD2 | TRBV7-2 | CASSWPGRGVNTQYF | TGTGCCAGCAGCTGGCCCGGGCGGGGGGTTAATACGCAGTATTTT
TRBJ1-2 | . | TRBV28 | CASRVGVSNYGYTF | TGTGCCAGCAGGGTCGGGGTCTCTAACTATGGCTACACCTTC
TRBJ1-1 | . | TRBV9 | CASSVGGHGTEAFF | TGTGCCAGCAGCGTAGGAGGGCACGGCACTGAAGCTTTCTTT
TRBJ1-2 | . | TRBV11-2 | CASSLGAAANYGYTF | TGTGCCAGCAGCTTAGGAGCGGCAGCTAACTATGGCTACACCTTC
TRBJ2-7 | . | TRBV6-5 | CASSPRAGQPYEQYF | TGTGCCAGCAGTCCTCGGGCAGGACAACCCTACGAGCAGTACTTC
TRBJ1-2 | TRBD1 | TRBV7-8 | CASSLGGGRNYGYTF | TGTGCCAGCAGCCTAGGGGGCGGACGTAACTATGGCTACACCTTC
TRBJ2-7 | TRBD1 | TRBV19 | CASTLRQGEGEQYF | TGTGCCAGTACCTTGAGACAGGGTGAGGGGGAGCAGTACTTC
TRBJ1-6 | TRBD1 | TRBV12-5 | CASGFLLTGGGNSPLHF | TGTGCTAGTGGTTTCCTTTTGACAGGGGGAGGTAATTCACCCCTCCACTTT